Listed below are T cell receptor beta chains from one sample, sequenced in a study of blood T cells in healthy people across ages. TCRdb re-called the 5' RACE reads with MiXCR, one entry per CDR3 protein. The sample has around 850,000 distinct CDR3 sequences, about 36% seen once; the top ten hold about an eighth. Sequencing input: blood. Receptors originate from a man in his late teens or twenties in good health. Both conserved end residues are part of each CDR3. The D gene is left open where the match is weak. The listing skips clone size in some rows; elsewhere it reads once, few, many or a size class.

len: 16; v_gene: TRBV4-3; abundance: few; j_gene: TRBJ1-4; d_gene: .; CDR3nt: TGCGCCAGCAGCCAAGGCCAGGAGAGAAGGCATGAAAAACTGTTTTTT; CDR3aa: CASSQGQERRHEKLFF
len: 11; v_gene: TRBV12-3/TRBV12-4; abundance: .; j_gene: TRBJ1-1; d_gene: .; CDR3nt: TGTGCCAGCAGTTTAGCGTGTGGAGCTTTCTTT; CDR3aa: CASSLACGAFF
len: 15; v_gene: TRBV7-9; abundance: .; j_gene: TRBJ2-7; d_gene: TRBD1; CDR3nt: TGTGCCAGCAGCTTAGCCCGGACAGGGGGCCACGAGCAGTACTTC; CDR3aa: CASSLARTGGHEQYF
len: 15; v_gene: TRBV9; abundance: .; j_gene: TRBJ2-7; d_gene: TRBD2; CDR3nt: TGTGCCAGCAGCGTAGGGACTAGCGGGCATAGGGGTCAGTACTTC; CDR3aa: CASSVGTSGHRGQYF
len: 14; v_gene: TRBV12-3/TRBV12-4; abundance: once; j_gene: TRBJ1-4; d_gene: TRBD1; CDR3nt: TGTGCCAGCACCACGTGGGGGACAGTGGAAAAACTGTTTTTT; CDR3aa: CASTTWGTVEKLFF
len: 15; v_gene: TRBV18; abundance: few; j_gene: TRBJ1-2; d_gene: TRBD1; CDR3nt: TGTGCCAGCTCACTTCGACAGGGGTTCAACTATGGCTACACCTTC; CDR3aa: CASSLRQGFNYGYTF
len: 15; v_gene: TRBV12-3/TRBV12-4; abundance: .; j_gene: TRBJ1-1; d_gene: TRBD1; CDR3nt: TGTGCCAGCAGACCCCCCGGGACAGCGAACACTGAAGCTTTCTTT; CDR3aa: CASRPPGTANTEAFF
len: 15; v_gene: TRBV4-1; abundance: .; j_gene: TRBJ2-2; d_gene: TRBD2; CDR3nt: TGCGCCAGCAGCGGTCCAGCGGGGGCCCACGGGGAGCTGTTTTTT; CDR3aa: CASSGPAGAHGELFF
len: 15; v_gene: TRBV20-1; abundance: .; j_gene: TRBJ2-7; d_gene: .; CDR3nt: TGCAGTGCTAGGGAGGCCAAAACAGGGTTCGACGAGCAGTACTTC; CDR3aa: CSAREAKTGFDEQYF
len: 14; v_gene: TRBV10-3; abundance: few; j_gene: TRBJ1-2; d_gene: .; CDR3nt: TGTGCCATCAGTCCAGGGGTTATGGACTATGGCTACACCTTC; CDR3aa: CAISPGVMDYGYTF
len: 14; v_gene: TRBV5-5; abundance: .; j_gene: TRBJ1-2; d_gene: .; CDR3nt: TGTGCCAGCAGCATGGACAGTAATAACTATGGCTACACCTTC; CDR3aa: CASSMDSNNYGYTF
len: 13; v_gene: TRBV7-9; abundance: once; j_gene: TRBJ1-1; d_gene: TRBD1; CDR3nt: TGTGCCAGCAGCACCTCAGGGGGCACTGAAGCTTTGTTT; CDR3aa: CASSTSGGTEALF
len: 12; v_gene: TRBV27; abundance: few; j_gene: TRBJ1-1; d_gene: .; CDR3nt: TGTGCCAGCAGTCGATGGGGAACTGAAGCTTTCTTT; CDR3aa: CASSRWGTEAFF
len: 15; v_gene: TRBV12-3/TRBV12-4; abundance: many; j_gene: TRBJ2-5; d_gene: .; CDR3nt: TGTGCCAGCAGTTTAAATACAGGATCACAAGAGACCCAGTACTTC; CDR3aa: CASSLNTGSQETQYF
len: 14; v_gene: TRBV7-2; abundance: .; j_gene: TRBJ2-5; d_gene: .; CDR3nt: TGTGCCAGCAGCTCGTATAACAGGGAAGAGACCCAGTACTTC; CDR3aa: CASSSYNREETQYF
len: 15; v_gene: TRBV11-2; abundance: .; j_gene: TRBJ1-1; d_gene: .; CDR3nt: TGTGCCAGCAGCTTAGATAATGGTTTTGACACTGAAGCTTTCTTT; CDR3aa: CASSLDNGFDTEAFF
len: 14; v_gene: TRBV28; abundance: many; j_gene: TRBJ2-1; d_gene: TRBD2; CDR3nt: TGTGCCAGCAGTTTGACTAGCGGTATCGGTGAGCAGTTCTTC; CDR3aa: CASSLTSGIGEQFF
len: 14; v_gene: TRBV5-1; abundance: few; j_gene: TRBJ2-3; d_gene: .; CDR3nt: TGCGCCAGCAGCCCCTCCTTCTACACAGATACGCAGTATTTT; CDR3aa: CASSPSFYTDTQYF
len: 14; v_gene: TRBV2; abundance: .; j_gene: TRBJ1-4; d_gene: TRBD1; CDR3nt: TGTGCCAGCAGAGGGACAGCTAATAATGAAAAACTGTTTTTT; CDR3aa: CASRGTANNEKLFF
len: 15; v_gene: TRBV5-1; abundance: .; j_gene: TRBJ2-1; d_gene: .; CDR3nt: TGCGCCAGCAGCTTGGCCCCTGGTAGCTACAATGAGCAGTTCTTC; CDR3aa: CASSLAPGSYNEQFF
len: 16; v_gene: TRBV27; abundance: few; j_gene: TRBJ2-6; d_gene: .; CDR3nt: TGTGCCAGCAGCTGGGTGGGGGATCCTGGGGCCAACGTCCTGACTTTC; CDR3aa: CASSWVGDPGANVLTF
len: 14; v_gene: TRBV5-1; abundance: .; j_gene: TRBJ2-5; d_gene: .; CDR3nt: TGCGCCAGCAGCTTGGCGGGGGTGCCAGAGACCCAGTACTTC; CDR3aa: CASSLAGVPETQYF
len: 15; v_gene: TRBV9; abundance: few; j_gene: TRBJ2-7; d_gene: .; CDR3nt: TGTGCCAGCAGCCTCGGGGGAGGACAGAACTACGAGCAGTACTTC; CDR3aa: CASSLGGGQNYEQYF
len: 15; v_gene: TRBV9; abundance: many; j_gene: TRBJ1-2; d_gene: .; CDR3nt: TGTGCCAGCAGCGTAGAGCGATCCCCCCAACGCGGCTACACCTTC; CDR3aa: CASSVERSPQRGYTF
len: 12; v_gene: TRBV9; abundance: .; j_gene: TRBJ1-2; d_gene: .; CDR3nt: TGTGCCAGCAACAGACCTAACTATGGCTACACCTTC; CDR3aa: CASNRPNYGYTF
len: 15; v_gene: TRBV9; abundance: .; j_gene: TRBJ2-7; d_gene: TRBD2; CDR3nt: TGTGCCAGCACGGGGACTAGCGGCTCCTACAATGAGCAGTACTTC; CDR3aa: CASTGTSGSYNEQYF
len: 13; v_gene: TRBV7-3; abundance: .; j_gene: TRBJ2-1; d_gene: .; CDR3nt: TGTGCCAGCAGCGTAACAGGGAACAATGAGCAGTTCTTC; CDR3aa: CASSVTGNNEQFF
len: 15; v_gene: TRBV4-2; abundance: few; j_gene: TRBJ2-1; d_gene: .; CDR3nt: TGTGCCAGCAGCCAAGTGGGGACGGTGAAAAGGGAGCAGTTCTTC; CDR3aa: CASSQVGTVKREQFF
len: 14; v_gene: TRBV20-1; abundance: few; j_gene: TRBJ1-1; d_gene: .; CDR3nt: TGCAGTGCGAAGAGGGGCCAGTCGAACACTGAAGCTTTCTTT; CDR3aa: CSAKRGQSNTEAFF
len: 15; v_gene: TRBV5-1; abundance: few; j_gene: TRBJ1-1; d_gene: .; CDR3nt: TGCGCCAGCAGCTTGGGCCGGGGGGGGAGCACTGAAGCTTTCTTT; CDR3aa: CASSLGRGGSTEAFF
len: 17; v_gene: TRBV7-3; abundance: .; j_gene: TRBJ2-2; d_gene: .; CDR3nt: TGTGCCAGCAGCTCGGAACCGGGCCAAACATTGACCGGGGAGCTGTTTTTT; CDR3aa: CASSSEPGQTLTGELFF
len: 18; v_gene: TRBV15; abundance: .; j_gene: TRBJ1-1; d_gene: .; CDR3nt: TGTGCCACCAGCAGAGGGTCTTTGTGGGCAGGGAAGAACACTGAAGCTTTCTTT; CDR3aa: CATSRGSLWAGKNTEAFF
len: 16; v_gene: TRBV4-1; abundance: few; j_gene: TRBJ2-1; d_gene: .; CDR3nt: TGCGCCAGCAGCCACCCACAGGGGGACTACCTCGATGAGCAGTTCTTC; CDR3aa: CASSHPQGDYLDEQFF
len: 14; v_gene: TRBV3-1; abundance: .; j_gene: TRBJ2-5; d_gene: .; CDR3nt: TGTGCCAGCAGCGAAAGGGCGGGTATGGAGACCCAGTACTTC; CDR3aa: CASSERAGMETQYF
len: 17; v_gene: TRBV30; abundance: .; j_gene: TRBJ2-3; d_gene: TRBD2; CDR3nt: TGTGCCTGGAGTGTACGCAGGACTAGCGGGGGGGCGGATACGCAGTATTTT; CDR3aa: CAWSVRRTSGGADTQYF
len: 15; v_gene: TRBV5-1; abundance: .; j_gene: TRBJ1-2; d_gene: TRBD1; CDR3nt: TGCGCCAGCAGCTTGGCAGGGGGCAGGTCGTATGGCTACACCTTC; CDR3aa: CASSLAGGRSYGYTF
len: 14; v_gene: TRBV12-5; abundance: .; j_gene: TRBJ2-1; d_gene: .; CDR3nt: TGTGCTAGTGGTGGGGGGGGCCCAGAGAATGAGCAGTTCTTC; CDR3aa: CASGGGGPENEQFF
len: 12; v_gene: TRBV13; abundance: many; j_gene: TRBJ1-2; d_gene: .; CDR3nt: TGTGCCAGCAGCTTAGAGGACAGCTACTACACCTTC; CDR3aa: CASSLEDSYYTF
len: 13; v_gene: TRBV20-1; abundance: few; j_gene: TRBJ2-5; d_gene: .; CDR3nt: TGCAGTGCTAGAGCATACTTCCAAGAGACCCAGTACTTC; CDR3aa: CSARAYFQETQYF
len: 12; v_gene: TRBV20-1; abundance: .; j_gene: TRBJ2-5; d_gene: .; CDR3nt: TGCAGGGCCCGGGGCAGGCAAGAGACCCAGTACTTC; CDR3aa: CRARGRQETQYF
len: 11; v_gene: TRBV12-3/TRBV12-4; abundance: .; j_gene: TRBJ1-1; d_gene: .; CDR3nt: TGTGCCAGCAGTTACTCTCTTGGCGCTTTCTTT; CDR3aa: CASSYSLGAFF
len: 17; v_gene: TRBV7-6; abundance: .; j_gene: TRBJ1-1; d_gene: TRBD1; CDR3nt: TGTGCCAGCAGCCAGGGACAGGGAGTTTCCTTGAACACTGAAGCTTTCTTT; CDR3aa: CASSQGQGVSLNTEAFF
len: 16; v_gene: TRBV28; abundance: .; j_gene: TRBJ1-2; d_gene: TRBD1; CDR3nt: TGTGCCAGCAGTTCCGGGACAGGGGGCGCAGGTCTTGGCTACACCTTC; CDR3aa: CASSSGTGGAGLGYTF
len: 14; v_gene: TRBV11-2; abundance: .; j_gene: TRBJ2-1; d_gene: .; CDR3nt: TGTGCCAGCAGCCGCGTACAGGGTCACAATGGGCAGTTCTTC; CDR3aa: CASSRVQGHNGQFF
len: 15; v_gene: TRBV20-1; abundance: few; j_gene: TRBJ2-3; d_gene: .; CDR3nt: TGCAGTGCCAGAGACAGGATCGCAGGAGGGAGTACGCAGTATTTT; CDR3aa: CSARDRIAGGSTQYF
len: 16; v_gene: TRBV12-3/TRBV12-4; abundance: .; j_gene: TRBJ1-5; d_gene: .; CDR3nt: TGTGCCAGCAGTCTACCTCGGGACGTAGCCCTTCAGCCCCAGCATTTT; CDR3aa: CASSLPRDVALQPQHF